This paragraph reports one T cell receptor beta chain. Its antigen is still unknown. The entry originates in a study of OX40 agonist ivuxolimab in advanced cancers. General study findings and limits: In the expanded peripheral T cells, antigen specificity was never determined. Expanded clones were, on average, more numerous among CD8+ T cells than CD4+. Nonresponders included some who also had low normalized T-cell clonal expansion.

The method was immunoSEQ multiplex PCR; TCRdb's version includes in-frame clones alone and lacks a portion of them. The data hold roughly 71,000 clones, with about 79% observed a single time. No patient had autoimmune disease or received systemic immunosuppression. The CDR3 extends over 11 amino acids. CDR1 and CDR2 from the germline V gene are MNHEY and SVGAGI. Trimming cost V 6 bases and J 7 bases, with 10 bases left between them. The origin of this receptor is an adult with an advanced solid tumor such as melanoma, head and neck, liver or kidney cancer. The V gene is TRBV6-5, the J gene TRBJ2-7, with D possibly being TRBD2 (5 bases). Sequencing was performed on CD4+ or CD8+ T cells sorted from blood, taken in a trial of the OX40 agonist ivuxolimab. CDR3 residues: CASSRSGEQYF. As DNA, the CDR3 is TGTGCCAGCAGCCGCTCGGGAGAGCAGTACTTC.